The T cell receptor (beta chain) described here comes from a study of memory CD4+ T cells and cytomegalovirus serostatus. For the study at large: Donors were healthy Belgian adults, 9 CMV seropositive and around 24 seronegative.

The germline gives CDR1 LNHNV, CDR2 YYDKDF (reference sequence). CDR3 size: 14 residues. Trimming cost V 0 bases and J 4 bases, with 9 bases left between them. The sort gate was single viable CD3+CD4+CD8-CD45RO+ cells for memory CD4+ T cells. The assay was immunoSEQ multiplex PCR, and TCRdb's table has in-frame clones only and misses some. The data contain roughly 48,000 clones, 65% to 85% of them singletons. This clonotype was sampled from an adult in good health and CMV-seropositive. The chain is built from TRBV15 and TRBJ1-1, with D possibly TRBD1 on 5 matching bases. The sequencing sample was made of memory CD4+ T cells from blood. The CDR3 DNA sequence: TGTGCCACCAGCAGAGAGGAAGGGGCCACTGAAGCTTTCTTT. Its translation: CATSREEGATEAFF.